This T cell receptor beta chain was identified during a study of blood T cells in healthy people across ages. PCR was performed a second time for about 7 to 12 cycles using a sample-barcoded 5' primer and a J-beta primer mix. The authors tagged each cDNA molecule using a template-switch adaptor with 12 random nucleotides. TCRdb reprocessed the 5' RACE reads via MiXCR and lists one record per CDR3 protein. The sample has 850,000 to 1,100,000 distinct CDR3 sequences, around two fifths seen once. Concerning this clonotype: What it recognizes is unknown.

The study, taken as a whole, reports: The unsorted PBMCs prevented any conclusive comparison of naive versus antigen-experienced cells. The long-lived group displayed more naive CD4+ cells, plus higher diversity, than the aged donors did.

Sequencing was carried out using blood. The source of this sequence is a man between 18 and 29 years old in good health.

CDR3 sequence: CASSTQVNMNTEAFF. Here the CDR3 DNA reads TGTGCCAGCAGTACCCAAGTTAACATGAACACTGAAGCTTTCTTT. The J gene is TRBJ1-1, the V gene TRBV14; D unclear. Germline-derived CDR1 and CDR2 are SGHDN and FVKESK. The ends were cut back, 6 bases at V and 0 bases at J, with 14 bases in the middle. The CDR3 is made up of 15 amino acids. Full variable domain (remainder filled in from reference TRBV14 and TRBJ1-1): EAGVTQFPSHSVIEKGQTVTLRCDPISGHDNLYWYRRVMGKEIKFLLHFVKESKQDESGMPNNRFLAERTGGTYSTLKVQPAELEDSGVYFCASSTQVNMNTEAFFGQGTRLTVV.